This is a list of T cell receptor beta chains from one sample in a study of T cell responses to AZD1222 COVID-19 vaccine. TCRdb keeps only in-frame clones here, not all; method: immunoSEQ multiplex PCR. The top ten hold 15% to 20% of the sample, which has 150,000 to 160,000 clones, more than 75% seen once. Sequencing was performed on peripheral blood, taken on day 0 of AZD1222 vaccination. Every receptor here comes from an adult in good health. Both conserved end residues are part of each CDR3. The order of the fields is D gene, CDR3 length, J gene, clone size, V gene, CDR3 DNA, CDR3 protein. A D gene is named only where the DNA matches it firmly. Clone sizes are given selectively: once, few, many, or a class where the clone is expanded.

NA 15 TRBJ1-2 NA TRBV5-1 TGCGCCAGCACCCCCGAAACAGGGCTTAACTATGGCTACACCTTC CASTPETGLNYGYTF
NA 13 TRBJ1-3 NA TRBV19 TGTGCCAGTAGTACCCAGGGAGGAAACACCATATATTTT CASSTQGGNTIYF
NA 16 TRBJ2-7 NA TRBV7-8 TGTGCCAGCAGCTTAACTACCGCTCGACCCTCCTACGAGCAGTACTTC CASSLTTARPSYEQYF
TRBD1 13 TRBJ1-1 once TRBV27 TGTGCCAGCACCAGGGGGCCAGGCACTGAAGCTTTCTTT CASTRGPGTEAFF
NA 13 TRBJ1-4 NA TRBV9 TGTGCCAGCAGCAAGGCAGCTAATGAAAAACTGTTTTTT CASSKAANEKLFF
NA 13 TRBJ1-2 NA TRBV6-5 TGTGCCAGCAGTCCCACAGGGAGGGGTGGCTACACCTTC CASSPTGRGGYTF
TRBD2 15 TRBJ2-3 NA TRBV28 TGTGCCAGCAGCTTAGCGGGGGGTTCCCAAGATACGCAGTATTTT CASSLAGGSQDTQYF
TRBD2 16 TRBJ2-1 NA TRBV7-9 TGTGCCAGCAGCGCTATACCGGGACTAGCTGAGGGTGAGCAGTTCTTC CASSAIPGLAEGEQFF
NA 17 TRBJ1-2 NA TRBV30 TGTGCCTGGGGAGCGGGGGCCAGAATGCTCTTAGACTATGGCTACACCTTC CAWGAGARMLLDYGYTF
NA 17 TRBJ2-1 once TRBV19 TGTGCCAGTAGTATACACCCCCAACAGGCCTCCTACAATGAGCAGTTCTTC CASSIHPQQASYNEQFF
NA 14 TRBJ2-3 NA TRBV12-5 TGTGCTAGTGGTTTGCAAGGGTGGTCAGATACGCAGTATTTT CASGLQGWSDTQYF
NA 14 TRBJ1-2 NA TRBV27 TGTGCCAGCAGTTCAAGGGAGGCGCTCTATGGCTACACCTTC CASSSREALYGYTF
NA 16 TRBJ2-2 NA TRBV5-1 TGCGCCAGCAGCCCATGGGGTGCGGGGAACACCGGGGAGCTGTTTTTT CASSPWGAGNTGELFF
NA 15 TRBJ1-1 few TRBV29-1 TGCAGCGTGTCTGCAGGCTGGGGGATGAACACTGAAGCTTTCTTT CSVSAGWGMNTEAFF
NA 16 TRBJ1-5 NA TRBV10-3 TGTGCCATCAGTGATGAAAAGGCAGGGGTCAATCAGCCCCAGCATTTT CAISDEKAGVNQPQHF
TRBD1 14 TRBJ1-2 NA TRBV11-2 TGTGCCAGCAGCCCGACGCGGACAGGGATTGGCTACACCTTC CASSPTRTGIGYTF
NA 13 TRBJ2-7 once TRBV7-9 TGTGCCAGCAGCTTAGGCACCGCCTACGAGCAGTACTTC CASSLGTAYEQYF
NA 14 TRBJ1-2 NA TRBV9 TGTGCCAGCAGCGTAGATCTCGGGTCCTATGGCTACACCTTC CASSVDLGSYGYTF
NA 18 TRBJ1-1 NA TRBV3-1/TRBV3-2 TGTGCCAGCAGCCGCTACCCCGGGTCTCCCCGGGGGGGCACTGAAGCTTTCTTT CASSRYPGSPRGGTEAFF
NA 18 TRBJ2-2 NA TRBV28 TGTGCCAGCAGTTTTTTCTTTATTCGGGGGCCGAACACCGGGGAGCTGTTTTTT CASSFFFIRGPNTGELFF
NA 12 TRBJ2-7 NA TRBV30 TGTGCCTGGGTCCGCGGGGCCTACGAGCAGTACTTC CAWVRGAYEQYF
NA 13 TRBJ2-7 NA TRBV2 TGTGCCAGCAGTGCCCGGGTAGCGAGAGAGCAGTACTTC CASSARVAREQYF
TRBD1 15 TRBJ2-1 NA TRBV30 TGTGCCTGGATCCCTGGACAGGGGCAGGGGAATGAGCAGTTCTTC CAWIPGQGQGNEQFF
NA 14 TRBJ1-2 NA TRBV5-1 TGCGCCAGCAGCTTGTCGGGCCAGAACTATGGCTACACCTTC CASSLSGQNYGYTF
NA 13 TRBJ2-1 NA TRBV28 TGTGCCAGCAGAGGGGGCTCCTACAATGAGCAGTTCTTC CASRGGSYNEQFF
NA 14 TRBJ1-5 NA TRBV24-1 TGTGCCACCAGTCCAGGGGCTTCCTATCAGCCCCAGCATTTT CATSPGASYQPQHF
NA 10 TRBJ2-7 NA TRBV2 TGTGCCAGCAGCATCGGACCCCAGTACTTC CASSIGPQYF
TRBD2 15 TRBJ2-5 NA TRBV7-8 TGTGCCAGCAGCCTACCCAGCGGGGGGCAAGAGACCCAGTACTTC CASSLPSGGQETQYF
TRBD1 15 TRBJ1-5 NA TRBV2 TGTGCCAGCACCCCGGGACAGGGAGGCTCGCGGCCCCAGCATTTT CASTPGQGGSRPQHF
NA 14 TRBJ1-4 NA TRBV7-2 TGTGCCAGCAGCTTGGGAGGTGGGCGGGAAAAACTGTTTTTT CASSLGGGREKLFF
NA 16 TRBJ2-2 NA TRBV7-9 TGTGCCAGCAGCTTAACATCCTCGAGTATGACCGGGGAGCTGTTTTTT CASSLTSSSMTGELFF
TRBD1 15 TRBJ1-4 NA TRBV24-1 TGTGCCACCAGTGATCCCGGGACAGGGGGCGAAAAACTGTTTTTT CATSDPGTGGEKLFF
NA 14 TRBJ2-5 NA TRBV10-1 TGCGCCTCAACCTCGGACAGCCCCGAGGGGACCCAGTACTTC CASTSDSPEGTQYF
NA 15 TRBJ2-5 NA TRBV7-9 TGTGCCAGCAGGGGGACCAGGGACCTCCCGGAGACCCAGTACTTC CASRGTRDLPETQYF
NA 16 TRBJ2-3 NA TRBV6-2/TRBV6-3 TGTGCCAGCAGCTCCGATTTGGGGCCTCTTCCAGATACGCAGTATTTT CASSSDLGPLPDTQYF
NA 17 TRBJ2-5 NA TRBV10-3 TGTGCCATCAGTGAGTCGGGGCAGGGGCTCCGGCGAGAGACCCAGTACTTC CAISESGQGLRRETQYF
NA 14 TRBJ1-5 NA TRBV6-5 TGTGCCAGCAGCGGGGCCCGGGGGGATCAGCCCCAGCATTTT CASSGARGDQPQHF
NA 14 TRBJ1-1 NA TRBV5-1 TGCGCCAGCAGTTTACAGGGCAGCAACACTGAAGCTTTCTTT CASSLQGSNTEAFF
TRBD2 16 TRBJ2-3 NA TRBV5-1 TGCGCCAGCAGCTATGGGGCTAGCGGGGGTGGCGGTACGCAGTATTTT CASSYGASGGGGTQYF
NA 14 TRBJ1-4 once TRBV5-4 TGTGCCAGCAGCTTGCGAACAACTAATGAAAAACTGTTTTTT CASSLRTTNEKLFF
NA 14 TRBJ2-3 medium-sized TRBV5-5 TGTGCCAGCAGCTCGCCGAAGAGCACAGATACGCAGTATTTT CASSSPKSTDTQYF
NA 14 TRBJ1-1 NA TRBV29-1 TGCAGCGTCCTCGACCCGTTGGGGATGGCTGAAGCTTTCTTT CSVLDPLGMAEAFF
NA 13 TRBJ2-7 NA TRBV5-1 TGCGCCAGCAGCTTGCAGGTCTCCTACGAGCAGTACTTC CASSLQVSYEQYF
NA 14 TRBJ2-3 NA TRBV5-1 TGCGCCAGCAGCTCAACAACTAGCACAGATACGCAGTATTTT CASSSTTSTDTQYF
NA 15 TRBJ2-3 NA TRBV11-3 TGTGCCAGCAGCTTGTCTTTTCGGGGATGGGATACGCAGTATTTT CASSLSFRGWDTQYF
NA 14 TRBJ1-5 NA TRBV28 TGTGCCAGCAGTTTATTGGCGGGAGATCAGCCCCAGCATTTT CASSLLAGDQPQHF
NA 15 TRBJ2-5 NA TRBV18 TGTGCCAGCTCACCACCTTCTCGATCGCAAGAGACCCAGTACTTC CASSPPSRSQETQYF
NA 13 TRBJ2-1 few TRBV11-3 TGTGCCAGCAGCACCGGGACGTCTAATGAGCAGTTCTTC CASSTGTSNEQFF
TRBD2 16 TRBJ2-3 NA TRBV5-1 TGCGCCAGCAGCTCAGTAGGACTAGGCAACACAGATACGCAGTATTTT CASSSVGLGNTDTQYF
TRBD1 15 TRBJ1-5 NA TRBV2 TGTGCCAGCATGGAGGACAGGGTTAGCAATCAGCCCCAGCATTTT CASMEDRVSNQPQHF